The clone carrying this T cell receptor beta chain was observed a single time. The antigen is unknown. Researchers used 5'RACE with constant-segment primers to make TCR alpha and TCR beta cDNA libraries that carry sample barcodes and UMIs. A single record per CDR3 protein comes from TCRdb applying MiXCR to the 5' RACE reads. The repertoire includes just under 150,000 distinct CDR3 sequences, approximately 21% of them detected once, and around 2.5% sits in the top ten. The source of the sample is a study of T-cell memory formation after mild COVID-19. Study summary: Clustering of TCRs was largely donor specific. Study outcomes and limitations: Clones which contracted sat mainly in CM and EM if CD4+, and in EMRA if CD8+.

Per the germline V gene, CDR1 is MGHRA and CDR2 is YSYEKL. V lost 1 base to trimming and J lost 4 bases, with 8 bases between them. CDR3 length: 15 residues. The sequence derives from an adult woman who had mild COVID-19 (a few samples of this study predate the infection). Cell type and time point are not known. This chain joins TRBV4-1 and TRBJ2-6; weak D call: TRBD1 (5 bases). Material: PBMCs or a T cell subset sorted from them (not recorded which). The CDR3 protein is CASSQVGVGANVLTF. The CDR3 nucleotides read TGCGCCAGCAGCCAAGTAGGGGTCGGGGCCAACGTCCTGACTTTC.